This T cell receptor beta chain was sequenced for a study of T cell responses to AZD1222 COVID-19 vaccine (dated by TCRdb to the early 2020s). Context from the whole study: AZD1222 recipients with second doses at about 4 weeks or about 12 weeks were pooled, because spike-specific TCR depth and breadth did not differ between schedules. TCR sequencing was performed for fewer than 250 trial participants, of whom some 200 were given two doses of AZD1222 and around 26 were given two doses of MenACWY control vaccine. Trial participants were enrolled by age into subgroups of 18-55, 56-69 and 70-plus years, and 148, 28 and 57 TCR-sequenced participants, respectively, were included in these subgroups.

The label giving this sample's time point can be read as: baseline before first vaccination. The vaccinee samples were drawn from two UK trials, COV001 and COV002, one of which was a single-blind randomized controlled phase 2/3 trial testing AZD1222 (ChAdOx1 nCoV-19) in healthy adults. For TCRbeta chain sequencing, PBMC samples from trial participants were taken at day 0 and at day 28 after the second dose. Measured from the cysteine to the phenylalanine, the CDR3 is 14 residues long. Only the CDR3 region is kept as DNA, spanning 42 bases read in frame from base 1. The V and J ends are trimmed by 5 bases and 2 bases, leaving 10 bases between them. CDR1 and CDR2, looked up from the germline V gene, are SGHVS and FNYEAQ. Points the paper makes about the study in general: Reportedly, close to half of the unique spike-specific TCRs recognized epitopes lying outside the regions that are mutated in the B.1.351 and B.1.1.7 variants. The whole spike protein was spanned by vaccine-associated CD4 TCRs, and dominant responses were seen in regions 160-218 and 743-854. A significant rise in spike-specific TCR breadth and depth was observed after two AZD1222 doses relative to day 0 and relative to MenACWY recipients. In the small 56-69-year group, the increase in depth fell short of significance, most likely because of low power. Because no samples from the day 14 peak response were available, repertoires could be characterized only after the peak T cell response. Participants were mostly white British, with more females than males. The authors suggested clonal diversity may have been underestimated. Only 5 to 7 AZD1222 recipients were SARS-CoV-2 seropositive at baseline, limiting conclusions about previously exposed vaccinees.

The CDR3 regions of human TCRbeta chains were analyzed by immunosequencing. On the authors' methods: TCRs in the repertoires were compared against a reference library of SARS-CoV-2-specific TCRs that had been generated with the MIRA antigen-specificity platform. Breadth was defined as the fraction of unique TCRs that were SARS-CoV-2-associated, and depth was defined as the fraction of total T cells that were SARS-CoV-2-associated. Each spike-specific TCR was assigned to its reactive spike region and to a CD4 or CD8 class using the MIRA data. Log10-transformed breadth and depth values were compared by one-way ANOVA with Sidak's multiple comparisons tests. TCRdb obtained this table from immuneACCESS and retained in-frame rearrangements with V and J assigned. These tables miss some clones; where compared with another copy, unresolved V genes account for less than half of the shortfall, and the remainder is unexplained. The V and J calls and the clone size are those of that table, but D and trimming were determined from the DNA. Recorded for this sample are roughly 82,000 clones; approximately 85% of them occurred a single time. About 13% of the sample lies in the top ten.

Notes on this clone: No cognate antigen has been identified for it. Base qualities are not at hand, and no much larger clone is one base apart.

Sample: peripheral blood, taken on day 0 of AZD1222 vaccination. The origin of this receptor is an adult in good health. This chain joins TRBV7-6 to TRBJ1-5; the D region possibly corresponds to TRBD1 (5 bases align). The CDR3 protein: CASSRDSRNQPQHF. In nucleotides, the sequence is TGTGCCAGCAGCAGAGACAGTCGCAATCAGCCCCAGCATTTT.